This T cell receptor beta chain was identified during a study of vaccination and CD4 T cells after COVID-19. The V and J ends lost 4 bases and 8 bases, in that order; junction bases with no gene match: 17. This CDR3 region has 17 residues. CDR1 SGHNT and CDR2 YENEEA come from the germline V gene. Treatment denoted: approximately nine-day PBMC culture with coronavirus spike peptide pools or control peptides (ViraFEST assay). Study observations and caveats: Researchers looked at relatively few convalescent patients and had no early post-infection timepoints.

Cultured CD4+ T-cell DNA underwent Oncomine TCR Beta short-read sequencing. TCRdb reprocessed the PCR reads with MiXCR, giving one entry per CDR3 protein. The sample lists 9,500 to 13,000 distinct CDR3 sequences, about 61% occurring once. Details on this clonotype: What it binds is not known. A much larger clone lies one base from this, so it may be a read error.

This TCR was recovered from a human donor who had recovered from COVID-19. The V and J genes are TRBV11-3 and TRBJ2-1, with 7 bases lining up with TRBD1. Material for sequencing was CD4+ T cells from blood, cultured in vitro. The CDR3 is CASSSSTTGTGLYEQFF. Written as DNA, the CDR3 is TGTGCCAGCAGCTCGTCGACGACAGGGACCGGGCTCTATGAGCAGTTCTTC.